The 27 T cell receptor beta chains below all came from one sample that was sequenced in a study of T cell responses to AZD1222 COVID-19 vaccine (TCRdb year 2021). The label giving this sample's time point can be read as: about 28 days (+/-7) after the second vaccine dose. The treatment or condition label, as the study defines it: meningococcal conjugate vaccine given as trial control. The method behind the library was the immunoSEQ multiplex PCR assay. What TCRdb holds here is the immuneACCESS table cut down to in-frame rearrangements. Part of the clones is not present; checked against another copy, under half of the missing clones reflect an unresolved V gene, and the others are unexplained. The sample table records 130,000 or so clones; 75% to 95% of these occur just once. The ten biggest clones cover 7% to 9% of the sample. Sequencing was performed on peripheral blood, taken 28 days after the second dose of the MenACWY control vaccine. These receptors were obtained from an adult who received the MenACWY meningococcal vaccine as a control.

V gene TRBV6-5 combines with J gene TRBJ1-6, with TRBD1 matching over 7 bases. V was pared by 6 bases and J by 9 bases, with 11 bases of the junction left unmatched. Germline CDR1 is MNHEY and CDR2 is SVGAGI. The CDR3 consists of 15 residues. This CDR3 reads CASRNTDRVGSPLHF. The CDR3 DNA is TGTGCCAGCAGAAACACCGACAGGGTCGGTTCACCCCTCCACTTT.

This rearrangement joins TRBV7-9 to TRBJ2-1; D not certain. CDR3 length equals 14 residues. The V gene's germline CDR1 is SEHNR and CDR2 FQNEAQ (reference sequence). The V end was cut by 2 bases, the J end by 11 bases, with 16 bases between. CDR3 sequence (DNA): TGTGCCAGCAGCTTAATAAGCACTGCGGATAAGCAGTTCTTC. The encoded protein is CASSLISTADKQFF. The whole variable domain, filled in from reference TRBV7-9 and TRBJ2-1, reads DTGVSQNPRHKITKRGQNVTFRCDPISEHNRLYWYRQTLGQGPEFLTYFQNEAQLEKSRLLSDRFSAERPKGSFSTLEIQRTEQGDSAMYLCASSLISTADKQFFGPGTRLTVL.

The rearrangement joins TRBV15 to TRBJ1-2; D ambiguous. V lost 0 bases, J lost 8 bases, and 7 bases lay in between. This CDR3 spans 12 amino acids. Looked up from germline, CDR1 is LNHNV and CDR2 is YYDKDF (reference sequence). Here the CDR3 DNA reads TGTGCCACCAGCAGAGATAGAGGGGGCTACACCTTC. Protein product: CATSRDRGGYTF.

The chain employs TRBV27 and TRBJ2-3; D gene uncertain. Trimming removed 2 bases from V and 2 bases from J, with 5 bases in between. Germline CDR1 and CDR2: MNHEY and SMNVEV (reference sequence). CDR3 length: 13 residues. CDR3 residues: CASSLPFTDTQYF. For the CDR3, the DNA is TGTGCCAGCAGTTTACCCTTCACAGATACGCAGTATTTT.

V is TRBV6-5 and J is TRBJ2-3, with 7 positions matching TRBD1. The junction had 10 bases not matched to a gene; V was cut back by 0 bases and J by 7 bases. Germline V lookup: CDR1 MNHEY, CDR2 SVGAGI. CDR3 length equals 16 residues. CDR3 sequence reads: CASSYSNRGGSYTQYF. The DNA for the CDR3 is TGTGCCAGCAGTTACTCGAACAGGGGTGGAAGTTATACGCAGTATTTT.

This clone has a single count. V usage is TRBV7-2 and J usage is TRBJ2-1; maybe TRBD2 (6 bases). The germline gives CDR1 SGHTA, CDR2 FQGNSA. The CDR3 runs to 13 residues. Trimming took off 6 bases at V and 9 bases at J, with 15 bases between the two ends. CDR3 residues: CASRETGLGEQFF. The CDR3 coding sequence is TGTGCCAGCAGAGAGACGGGACTTGGTGAGCAGTTCTTC. The full variable domain, rest sourced from reference TRBV7-2 and TRBJ2-1, is GAGVSQSPSNKVTEKGKDVELRCDPISGHTALYWYRQSLGQGLEFLIYFQGNSAPDKSGLPSDRFSAERTGGSVSTLTIQRTQQEDSAVYLCASRETGLGEQFFGPGTRLTVL.

This clone was recorded only once. The chain has TRBV19 and TRBJ1-6, with a possible D match to TRBD1 (6 bases). There are 13 residues in the CDR3. V was cut by 4 bases and J by 10 bases, with 11 bases left in between. Germline values: CDR1 LNHDA, CDR2 SQIVND (reference sequence). CDR3 loop: CASSTDRNSPLHF. In nucleotides, the CDR3 is TGTGCCAGTAGTACGGACAGAAACTCACCCCTCCACTTT.

This clone was seen just once. The chain combines TRBV15 with TRBJ1-5; 12 bases align to TRBD1. V trimming: 0 bases; J trimming: 7 bases; junction bases outside the gene matches: 10. Germline CDR1 LNHNV, CDR2 YYDKDF (reference sequence). The CDR3 has 18 residues. The CDR3 spells CATSRDSPGTGGAQPQHF. In DNA form, the CDR3 reads TGTGCCACCAGCAGAGATTCCCCCGGGACAGGGGGCGCCCAGCCCCAGCATTTT.

The V call is TRBV28, the J call TRBJ1-1; no reliable D call. This CDR3 contains 12 residues. Trimming left V 6 bases short and J 4 bases short, with 9 bases between. Germline loops: CDR1 MDHEN, CDR2 SYDVKM. The CDR3 DNA sequence: TGTGCCAGCAGAGTTTCGGGCACTGAAGCTTTCTTT. Translation: CASRVSGTEAFF.

V is TRBV5-8 and J is TRBJ2-1; 8 nucleotides align to TRBD1. The germline V gene encodes CDR1 SGHTS and CDR2 YDEGEE. Unmatched junction bases numbered 9, after V lost 3 bases and J lost 4 bases. The CDR3 is 16 residues long. The CDR3 here is CASSSRDRLDYNEQFF. The CDR3 nucleotides read TGTGCCAGCAGCTCGCGGGACAGGTTAGATTACAATGAGCAGTTCTTC.

The J gene is TRBJ2-1, the V gene TRBV19, with TRBD2 as a possible D gene (7 bases). The germline V and J ends were trimmed by 8 bases and 4 bases, with 9 bases remaining between them. This CDR3 spans 12 amino acids. Germline V gene sequence: CDR1 LNHDA, CDR2 SQIVND (reference sequence). CDR3 sequence: CASAGAYNEQFF. As DNA, the CDR3 is TGTGCCAGTGCGGGGGCATACAATGAGCAGTTCTTC. Together with reference TRBV19 and TRBJ2-1, the CDR3 gives the full variable domain: DGGITQSPKYLFRKEGQNVTLSCEQNLNHDAMYWYRQDPGQGLRLIYYSQIVNDFQKGDIAEGYSVSREKKESFPLTVTSAQKNPTAFYLCASAGAYNEQFFGPGTRLTVL.

This chain connects TRBV5-4 to TRBJ2-7, with a weak D call TRBD2 (7 bases). Trimming cost V 2 bases and J 0 bases, with 15 bases left between them. This CDR3 has 16 residues. Germline lookup yields CDR1 SGHNT and CDR2 YYREEE (reference sequence). CDR3 protein: CASSFGGGARSYEQYF. CDR3 nucleotide sequence: TGTGCCAGCAGCTTTGGCGGGGGCGCCCGCTCCTACGAGCAGTACTTC.

The gene calls are TRBV2 and TRBJ2-1; D might be TRBD2 (6 bases). Per germline, CDR1 SNHLY and CDR2 FYNNEI. The V gene lost 7 bases and the J gene lost 1 base, with 17 bases spanning the gap. This CDR3 is 16 amino acids long. The CDR3 region has the DNA TGTGCCAGCATCGTGGAGGGAGGCTTTTCCTACAATGAGCAGTTCTTC. Translated: CASIVEGGFSYNEQFF. Full variable domain (rest looked up from reference TRBV2 and TRBJ2-1): EPEVTQTPSHQVTQMGQEVILRCVPISNHLYFYWYRQILGQKVEFLVSFYNNEISEKSEIFDDQFSVERPDGSNFTLKIRSTKLEDSAMYFCASIVEGGFSYNEQFFGPGTRLTVL.

The chain is built from TRBV28 and TRBJ1-1, with D unresolved. The length of the CDR3 is 16 residues. V was shortened by 2 bases and J by 0 bases, with 13 bases between the two germline ends. Germline assignment: CDR1 MDHEN and CDR2 SYDVKM. CDR3 region: CASSLADLVVNTEAFF. The CDR3 DNA reads TGTGCCAGCAGTTTAGCCGATCTCGTTGTGAACACTGAAGCTTTCTTT.

The chain employs TRBV19 and TRBJ1-5; maybe TRBD1 (5 bases). The CDR3 is made up of 14 amino acids. The germline gives CDR1 LNHDA, CDR2 SQIVND (reference sequence). The V gene lost 1 base and the J gene lost 7 bases, with 11 bases spanning the gap. The CDR3 bases are TGTGCCAGTAGTATAGCCAGGGTTGGACAGCCCCAGCATTTT. Translation: CASSIARVGQPQHF.

This clone was found once. V gene TRBV7-7 combines with J gene TRBJ1-5, with 8 bases matching TRBD1. The V gene's germline CDR1 is SSHAT and CDR2 FNYEAQ (reference sequence). The CDR3 length is 19 residues. V dropped 4 bases and J dropped 1; count of bases not matched to a gene: 15. Written as DNA, the CDR3 is TGTGCCAGCAGCTCGAGATGGGGACAGGTTGACTTAAGCAATCAGCCCCAGCATTTT. Translated: CASSSRWGQVDLSNQPQHF.

This chain uses TRBV7-9 with TRBJ2-3; TRBD2 matches 16 bases. CDR3 length: 19 residues. Germline CDR1 SEHNR, CDR2 FQNEAQ (reference sequence). V lost 0 bases to trimming and J lost 1 base; unmatched junction nucleotides: 4. The CDR3 nucleotides read TGTGCCAGCAGCTTAGCGGGACTAGCGGGGGGGCCGGGCACAGATACGCAGTATTTT. The encoded protein is CASSLAGLAGGPGTDTQYF.

V and J are TRBV28 and TRBJ1-4, with D possibly matching TRBD1 (6 bases). Germline values: CDR1 MDHEN, CDR2 SYDVKM. CDR3 length: 15 amino acids. The V gene lost 5 bases and the J gene lost 0 bases, with 10 bases spanning the gap. The DNA for the CDR3 is TGTGCCAGCAGTCTAGGGACAACAACTAATGAAAAACTGTTTTTT. This sequence encodes CASSLGTTTNEKLFF.

V usage is TRBV11-3 and J usage is TRBJ2-2; 16 nucleotides align to TRBD2. The CDR3 extends over 16 amino acids. The germline CDR1 and CDR2 sequences are SGHNT and YENEEA. The ends lost 5 bases at V and 7 bases at J; junction bases unmatched: 4. The CDR3 bases are TGTGCCAGCAGCCACGGGACTAGCGGGGGGGACGGGGAGCTGTTTTTT. As protein: CASSHGTSGGDGELFF. The full variable domain, in which reference TRBV11-3 and TRBJ2-2 provide the parts outside the CDR3, is EAGVVQSPRYKIIEKKQPVAFWCNPISGHNTLYWYLQNLGQGPELLIRYENEEAVDDSQLPKDRFSAERLKGVDSTLKIQPAELGDSAVYLCASSHGTSGGDGELFFGEGSRLTVL.

This rearrangement joins TRBV7-2 to TRBJ2-2; D unresolved. With 2 bases removed from V and 0 bases from J, the gap between germline ends came to 10 bases. Germline values: CDR1 SGHTA, CDR2 FQGNSA. This CDR3 contains 16 residues. CDR3 protein: CASSLTPEPNTGELFF. CDR3 DNA sequence: TGTGCCAGCAGCTTAACTCCAGAGCCGAACACCGGGGAGCTGTTTTTT.

This clone was counted once. The chain has TRBV28 and TRBJ1-4; tentative D call: TRBD1 (6 bases). Germline V gene sequence: CDR1 MDHEN, CDR2 SYDVKM. The CDR3 consists of 15 residues. V was cut by 6 bases and J by 4 bases, with 15 bases left in between. CDR3 protein: CASSRDNTGNEKLFF. DNA of the CDR3: TGTGCCAGCAGCCGGGACAACACCGGTAATGAAAAACTGTTTTTT.

This rearrangement joins TRBV5-8 to TRBJ2-7; 9 bases line up with TRBD1. V dropped 1 base and J dropped 2; count of bases not matched to a gene: 4. CDR1 is SGHTS, CDR2 YDEGEE, per germline. There are 15 residues in the CDR3. The CDR3 DNA reads TGTGCCAGCAGCTTGAGGGACAGGGCAACCTACGAGCAGTACTTC. Translated, it gives CASSLRDRATYEQYF. Full variable domain (rest looked up from reference TRBV5-8 and TRBJ2-7): EAGVTQSPTHLIKTRGQQATLRCSPISGHTSVYWYQQALGLGLQFLLWYDEGEERNRGNFPPRFSGRQFPNYSSELNVNALELEDSALYLCASSLRDRATYEQYFGPGTRLTVT.

This rearrangement joins TRBV12-2 to TRBJ1-5; the table's D call, TRBD1, was not checked against the DNA. TRBV12-2 is deemed a pseudogene. CDR3 size: 20 residues. CDR3 loop: CASRQGQGKGRENSNQPQHF. CDR3 DNA: TGTGCAAGTCGCCAGGGACAGGGCAAAGGCCGAGAGAATAGCAATCAGCCCCAGCATTTT.

V usage is TRBV4-3 and J usage is TRBJ1-5; no definite D call. Deletions cut 0 bases from V and 3 bases from J, with 12 bases between. The CDR3 loop spans 16 amino acids. CDR1 and CDR2 from the germline V gene are LGHNA and YSLEER. CDR3 protein: CASSQDWEGSNQPQHF. The CDR3, as DNA: TGCGCCAGCAGCCAAGATTGGGAAGGGTCCAATCAGCCCCAGCATTTT.

The V call is TRBV7-8, the J call TRBJ1-2; TRBD1 is a possible D gene (6 bases). CDR1 and CDR2 (germline): SGHVS, FQNEAQ. The CDR3 is 14 residues long. V lost 0 bases and J 6 bases, leaving 11 bases between the germline ends. The CDR3 nucleotides read TGTGCCAGCAGCTTAGCGGGGGGCGCGAATGGCTACACCTTC. Protein product: CASSLAGGANGYTF.

The genes are TRBV7-2 and TRBJ2-7; D is ambiguous. This CDR3 region has 13 residues. Trimming took 3 bases from V and 5 from J, leaving 11 bases between them. CDR1 SGHTA and CDR2 FQGNSA come from the germline V gene. CDR3 nucleotides: TGTGCCAGCAGCTTGAGTAGGGCTGACGAGCAGTACTTC. Encoded protein: CASSLSRADEQYF.

The chain joins TRBV18 to TRBJ2-3, with 10 bases matching TRBD2. Trimming cost V 0 bases and J 0 bases; bases outside gene matches: 3. This CDR3 is 17 amino acids long. Germline values: CDR1 KGHSH, CDR2 LQKENI. CDR3 sequence reads: CASSPPLAGVSTDTQYF. Written as DNA, the CDR3 is TGTGCCAGCTCACCACCGCTAGCGGGAGTCAGCACAGATACGCAGTATTTT.